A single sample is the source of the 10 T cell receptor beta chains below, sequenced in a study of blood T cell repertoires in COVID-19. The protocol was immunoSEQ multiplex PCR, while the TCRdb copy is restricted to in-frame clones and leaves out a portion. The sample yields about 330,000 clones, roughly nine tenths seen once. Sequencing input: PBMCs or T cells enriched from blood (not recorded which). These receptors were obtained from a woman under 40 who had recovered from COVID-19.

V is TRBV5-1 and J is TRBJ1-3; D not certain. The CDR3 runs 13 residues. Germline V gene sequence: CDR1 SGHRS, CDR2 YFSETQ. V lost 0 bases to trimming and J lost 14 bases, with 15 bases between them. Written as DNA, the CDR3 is TGCGCCAGCAGCTTGGATCTGGAGAGGCCTTTATATTTT. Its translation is CASSLDLERPLYF.

The CDR3 sequence is CAIGDRGPTEAFF. The CDR3 nucleotides read TGTGCCATCGGCGACAGGGGGCCTACCGAAGCTTTCTTT. The rearrangement joins TRBV10-3 to TRBJ1-1; TRBD1 matches at 10 bases. This CDR3 is built from 13 residues. The germline V gene encodes CDR1 ENHRY and CDR2 SYGVKD. J was trimmed by 8 bases and V by 8 bases; bases with no gene match: 8.

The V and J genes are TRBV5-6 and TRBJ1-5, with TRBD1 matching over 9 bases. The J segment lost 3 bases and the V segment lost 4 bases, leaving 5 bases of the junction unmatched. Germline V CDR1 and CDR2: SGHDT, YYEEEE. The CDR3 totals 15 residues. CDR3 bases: TGTGCCAGCAGCCCGGGACAGGGATACAATCAGCCCCAGCATTTT. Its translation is CASSPGQGYNQPQHF.

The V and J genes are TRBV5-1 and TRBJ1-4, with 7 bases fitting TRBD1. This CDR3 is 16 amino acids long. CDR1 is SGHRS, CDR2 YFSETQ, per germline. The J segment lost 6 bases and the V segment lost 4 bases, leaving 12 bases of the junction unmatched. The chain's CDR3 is CASSLAGGTAYEKLFF. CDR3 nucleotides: TGCGCCAGCAGCCTGGCCGGCGGGACAGCTTATGAAAAACTGTTTTTT.

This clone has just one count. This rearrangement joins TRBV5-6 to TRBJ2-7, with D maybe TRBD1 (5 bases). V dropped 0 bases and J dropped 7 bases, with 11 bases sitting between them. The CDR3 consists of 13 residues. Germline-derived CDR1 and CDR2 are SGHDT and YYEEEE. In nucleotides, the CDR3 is TGTGCCAGCAGCTTGGCAGGGTTTCGGGAGCAGTACTTC. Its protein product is CASSLAGFREQYF.

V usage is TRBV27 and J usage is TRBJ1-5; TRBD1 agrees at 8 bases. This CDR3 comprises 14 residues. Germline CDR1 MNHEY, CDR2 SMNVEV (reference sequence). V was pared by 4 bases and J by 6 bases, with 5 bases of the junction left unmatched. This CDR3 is CASSWQGAGQPQHF. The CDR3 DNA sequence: TGTGCCAGCAGTTGGCAGGGGGCGGGTCAGCCCCAGCATTTT.

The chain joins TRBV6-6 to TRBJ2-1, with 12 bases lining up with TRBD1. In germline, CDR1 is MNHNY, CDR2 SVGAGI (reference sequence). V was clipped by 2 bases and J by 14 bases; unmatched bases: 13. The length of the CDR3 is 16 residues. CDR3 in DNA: TGTGCCAGCAGTTACCGGGGTCCGGGACAGGGGGCGCCGGAGTTCTTC. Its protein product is CASSYRGPGQGAPEFF.

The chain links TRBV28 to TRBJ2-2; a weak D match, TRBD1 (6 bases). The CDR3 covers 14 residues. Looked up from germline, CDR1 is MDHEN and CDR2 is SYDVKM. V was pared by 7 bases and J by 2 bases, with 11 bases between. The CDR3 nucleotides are TGTGCCAGCAAAGGACAGCTTAACACCGGGGAGCTGTTTTTT. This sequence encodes CASKGQLNTGELFF.

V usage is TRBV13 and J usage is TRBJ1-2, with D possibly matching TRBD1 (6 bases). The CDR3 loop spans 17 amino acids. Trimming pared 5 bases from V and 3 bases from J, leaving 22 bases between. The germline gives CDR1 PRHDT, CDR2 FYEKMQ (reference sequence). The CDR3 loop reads CASSATGQGSGYYGYTF. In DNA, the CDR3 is TGTGCCAGCAGCGCTACGGGACAAGGAAGTGGTTACTATGGCTACACCTTC. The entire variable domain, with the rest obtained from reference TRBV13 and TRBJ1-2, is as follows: AAGVIQSPRHLIKEKRETATLKCYPIPRHDTVYWYQQGPGQDPQFLISFYEKMQSDKGSIPDRFSAQQFSDYHSELNMSSLELGDSALYFCASSATGQGSGYYGYTFGSGTRLTVV.

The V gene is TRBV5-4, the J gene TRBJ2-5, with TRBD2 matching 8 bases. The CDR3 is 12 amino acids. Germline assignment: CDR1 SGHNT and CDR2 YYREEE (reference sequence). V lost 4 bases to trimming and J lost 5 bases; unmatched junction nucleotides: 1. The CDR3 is CASSRGGETQYF. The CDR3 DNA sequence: TGTGCCAGCAGCCGGGGGGGGGAGACCCAGTACTTC.